The 27 T cell receptor beta chains below come from one sample, sequenced in a study of cytomegalovirus exposure and HLA in healthy donors. The PCR employed 60 Vbeta primers together with 13 Jbeta primers. Data came from immunoSEQ multiplex PCR; TCRdb stores just in-frame clones and leaves some out. The table shows approximately 160,000 clones, with about three quarters occurring only once. Sequenced sample: PBMCs. The receptors stem from a woman aged 35 to 49 in good health and CMV-seropositive.

The chain uses TRBV10-3 and TRBJ1-6; D ambiguous. The CDR3 loop spans 13 amino acids. Trimming took 10 bases from V and 6 from J, leaving 13 bases between them. Germline V gives CDR1 ENHRY, CDR2 SYGVKD. Here the CDR3 DNA reads TGTGCCAGCAAGGCGGCGATTAATTCACCCCTCCACTTT. Translated: CASKAAINSPLHF.

This chain connects TRBV5-1 to TRBJ1-5, with 7 nucleotides matching TRBD1. CDR3 length equals 14 residues. The ends lost 2 bases at V and 5 bases at J; junction bases unmatched: 4. The germline V gene has CDR1 SGHRS and CDR2 YFSETQ. Here the CDR3 DNA reads TGCGCCAGCAGCTTACAGGGGACGGATCAGCCCCAGCATTTT. Amino acid sequence: CASSLQGTDQPQHF.

This clone was found a few times. J is TRBJ2-7 and V is TRBV28; TRBD2 agrees at 9 bases. The CDR3 is 17 residues long. V lost 2 bases to trimming and J lost 2 bases; unmatched junction nucleotides: 10. Germline V gene sequence: CDR1 MDHEN, CDR2 SYDVKM. CDR3 nucleotides: TGTGCCAGCAGTTTACTTCTCTTCGCGGGGGGGGCCTACGAGCAGTACTTC. Translating it yields CASSLLLFAGGAYEQYF. Complete variable domain (other parts from reference TRBV28 and TRBJ2-7): DVKVTQSSRYLVKRTGEKVFLECVQDMDHENMFWYRQDPGLGLRLIYFSYDVKMKEKGDIPEGYSVSREKKERFSLILESASTNQTSMYLCASSLLLFAGGAYEQYFGPGTRLTVT.

J is TRBJ2-3 and V is TRBV7-9; D is uncertain. Looked up from germline, CDR1 is SEHNR and CDR2 is FQNEAQ (reference sequence). This CDR3 comprises 16 residues. Trimming pared 6 bases from V and 1 base from J, leaving 17 bases between. The CDR3 bases are TGTGCCAGCAGTCCGACAACCTCAATCGGCACAGATACGCAGTATTTT. Amino acids: CASSPTTSIGTDTQYF.

The chain links TRBV7-2 to TRBJ1-4, with unresolved D. Germline V gene sequence: CDR1 SGHTA, CDR2 FQGNSA. Trimming took 4 bases from V and 4 from J, leaving 4 bases between them. The length of the CDR3 is 12 residues. Here the CDR3 DNA reads TGTGCCAGCAGCTGGCATAATGAAAAACTGTTTTTT. Protein: CASSWHNEKLFF.

As regards this clone: Germline is not matched at one junction end, which may reflect a read error. The gene calls are TRBV7-9 and TRBJ2-7; maybe TRBD2 (5 bases). Germline-derived CDR1 and CDR2 are SEHNR and FQNEAQ (reference sequence). The CDR3 runs to 12 residues. DNA of the CDR3: TGTTCCAGCAGCTCGACTATCGAAGAGCAGTACTTC. Protein: CSSSSTIEEQYF.

This clone came up a few times. The chain has TRBV30 and TRBJ1-1, with 9 bases identical to TRBD1. The CDR3 has 12 residues. The trim removed 7 bases at V and 4 bases at J, leaving 4 bases unmatched. From germline, CDR1 is GTSNPN and CDR2 SVGIG (reference sequence). Here the CDR3 reads CASHRGPTEAFF. Here the CDR3 DNA reads TGTGCCTCCCACAGGGGGCCCACTGAAGCTTTCTTT.

The V gene is TRBV19, the J gene TRBJ2-1; TRBD1 is a possible D gene (6 bases). CDR1 is LNHDA, CDR2 SQIVND, per germline (reference sequence). This CDR3 spans 16 amino acids. V was cut by 5 bases and J by 2 bases, with 16 bases left in between. CDR3 protein: CASSSYQGYAYNEQFF. DNA of the CDR3: TGTGCCAGTAGTTCCTACCAGGGGTATGCCTACAATGAGCAGTTCTTC.

J is TRBJ1-2 and V is TRBV7-9; D might be TRBD1 (5 bases). Per the germline V gene, CDR1 is SEHNR and CDR2 is FQNEAQ (reference sequence). CDR3 length: 14 residues. V lost 5 bases and J lost 1, with 11 bases in between. The DNA of the CDR3 is TGTGCCAGCAGCCCTATAGGGGTTAACTATGGCTACACCTTC. It encodes CASSPIGVNYGYTF.

The rearrangement uses TRBV7-2 and TRBJ2-2; D is perhaps TRBD2 (6 bases). CDR3 length equals 16 residues. Trimming took off 5 bases at V and 1 base at J, with 14 bases between the two ends. CDR1 is SGHTA and CDR2 is FQGNSA in the germline V gene. The CDR3 reads CASSLVGGENTGELFF. The CDR3 DNA is TGTGCCAGCAGCCTGGTGGGCGGGGAGAACACCGGGGAGCTGTTTTTT.

The rearrangement links TRBV5-4 to TRBJ2-3; 8 nucleotides line up with TRBD1. The V gene end was trimmed by 7 bases and the J gene end by 3 bases; junction bases not matched to a gene: 4. Germline V lookup: CDR1 SGHNT, CDR2 YYREEE (reference sequence). The CDR3 covers 13 residues. Written as DNA, the CDR3 is TGTGCCAGCGGGGGACAGGCGACAGATACGCAGTATTTT. It codes for CASGGQATDTQYF. Together with reference TRBV5-4 and TRBJ2-3, the CDR3 gives the full variable domain: ETGVTQSPTHLIKTRGQQVTLRCSSQSGHNTVSWYQQALGQGPQFIFQYYREEENGRGNFPPRFSGLQFPNYSSELNVNALELDDSALYLCASGGQATDTQYFGPGTRLTVL.

This clone has just one count. J is TRBJ2-5 and V is TRBV5-4; 10 positions match TRBD1. Germline assignment: CDR1 SGHNT and CDR2 YYREEE (reference sequence). After removal of 0 bases from V and 1 base from J, the junction contained 6 bases not matched to a gene. There are 17 residues in the CDR3. The CDR3 sequence is CASSLVGQGTSQETQYF. DNA for the CDR3: TGTGCCAGCAGCTTGGTGGGACAGGGGACCTCCCAAGAGACCCAGTACTTC.

The chain joins TRBV6-1 to TRBJ2-7; 11 bases map to TRBD2. V was pared by 0 bases and J by 8 bases, with 9 bases of the junction left unmatched. The CDR3 has 16 amino acids. CDR1 and CDR2 from the germline V gene are MNHNS and SASEGT. Written as DNA, the CDR3 is TGTGCCAGCAGTGAAGCGACCGGGACTAGCGGCGCAAAGCAGTACTTC. As protein: CASSEATGTSGAKQYF.

This clone was seen only once. The V and J genes are TRBV5-4 and TRBJ2-1, with TRBD1 as a possible D gene (5 bases). Deletions cut 4 bases from V and 2 bases from J, with 13 bases between. CDR3 length equals 15 residues. Germline CDR1 SGHNT, CDR2 YYREEE (reference sequence). The CDR3 is CASSPQGVAYNEQFF. CDR3 nucleotides: TGTGCCAGCAGCCCCCAAGGGGTAGCCTACAATGAGCAGTTCTTC.

The chain uses TRBV21-1 and TRBJ2-3; the table's D call, TRBD1, has no DNA check behind it. TRBV21-1 is flagged as a pseudogene. This CDR3 is 17 amino acids long. The CDR3 reads CASSKTSDRLLTDTQYF. The DNA of the CDR3 is TGTGCCAGCAGCAAAACTTCGGACAGGTTGCTAACAGATACGCAGTATTTT.

The J gene is TRBJ1-2, the V gene TRBV5-1; 7 positions agree with TRBD1. Germline CDR1 reads SGHRS; CDR2 reads YFSETQ. V was pared by 3 bases and J by 1 base, with 9 bases of the junction left unmatched. The CDR3 extends over 16 amino acids. The CDR3 loop reads CASSSPGTDLNYGYTF. In DNA, the CDR3 is TGCGCCAGCAGCTCTCCTGGGACAGATCTTAACTATGGCTACACCTTC. Complete variable domain (other parts from reference TRBV5-1 and TRBJ1-2): KAGVTQTPRYLIKTRGQQVTLSCSPISGHRSVSWYQQTPGQGLQFLFEYFSETQRNKGNFPGRFSGRQFSNSRSEMNVSTLELGDSALYLCASSSPGTDLNYGYTFGSGTRLTVV.

The V gene is TRBV6-6, the J gene TRBJ1-4; tentatively, D is TRBD1 (5 bases). V was pared by 6 bases and J by 4 bases, with 12 bases between. The germline gives CDR1 MNHNY, CDR2 SVGAGI (reference sequence). The CDR3 has 14 residues. The CDR3 region has the DNA TGTGCCAGCAGAGATCGGACATTTAATGAAAAACTGTTTTTT. Its protein is CASRDRTFNEKLFF.

In regard to this clone: Different DNA sequences within this sample yield the same CDR3. The V gene is TRBV10-2, the J gene TRBJ2-3; 12 bases agree with TRBD2. The CDR3 is 15 residues long. Per the germline V gene, CDR1 is WSHSY and CDR2 is SAAADI. The junction had 3 bases not matched to a gene; V was cut back by 8 bases and J by 0 bases. DNA of the CDR3: TGCGCCAGCCGCGGACTAGCGGGGAGCACAGATACGCAGTATTTT. It specifies CASRGLAGSTDTQYF.

The chain joins TRBV6-5 to TRBJ2-7; D perhaps matches TRBD2 (6 bases). The CDR3 contains 13 residues. The germline gives CDR1 MNHEY, CDR2 SVGAGI. V shed 10 bases and J shed 6 bases, with 19 bases lying between them. The CDR3: CATRVGEALEQYF. The CDR3 coding sequence is TGTGCCACCCGCGTGGGGGAGGCCCTCGAGCAGTACTTC.

The chain is built from TRBV6-5 and TRBJ2-5, with 8 bases fitting TRBD1. The CDR3 is 13 amino acids. Trimming at V came to 6 bases and at J to 3 bases, leaving 3 bases not matched to a gene. Germline V gene sequence: CDR1 MNHEY, CDR2 SVGAGI. In DNA form, the CDR3 reads TGTGCCAGCAGGCAGGGGGCTAAAGAGACCCAGTACTTC. Protein product: CASRQGAKETQYF.

The chain has TRBV6-5 and TRBJ2-4; 7 nucleotides match TRBD1. CDR1 is MNHEY and CDR2 is SVGAGI in the germline V gene. The CDR3 consists of 14 residues. Germline trimming cut 6 bases from V and 3 bases from J; bases unmatched to any gene: 5. The CDR3 DNA reads TGTGCCAGCAGACGGACAGGTGGCAAAAACATTCAGTACTTC. Protein sequence: CASRRTGGKNIQYF.

The chain links TRBV4-1 to TRBJ1-2; no definite D call. This CDR3 has 15 amino acids. Germline V lookup: CDR1 MGHRA, CDR2 YSYEKL. The V gene lost 0 bases and the J gene lost 6 bases, with 14 bases spanning the gap. Here the CDR3 reads CASSQDLALWDGYTF. The CDR3 DNA sequence: TGCGCCAGCAGCCAAGATCTGGCACTATGGGATGGCTACACCTTC.

The V call is TRBV5-6, the J call TRBJ2-5; 8 nucleotides agree with TRBD2. Germline CDR1 reads SGHDT; CDR2 reads YYEEEE. The ends lost 6 bases at V and 6 bases at J; junction bases unmatched: 10. This CDR3 is 14 amino acids long. The CDR3 coding sequence is TGTGCCAGCACCCCCCGGGGGGGTTCGAAGACCCAGTACTTC. It is translated as CASTPRGGSKTQYF.

This chain links TRBV7-2 with TRBJ1-5, with 9 nucleotides matching TRBD1. Germline assignment: CDR1 SGHTA and CDR2 FQGNSA. The CDR3 covers 15 residues. J lost 2 bases, V lost 1 base, and 0 bases had no gene match. The chain's CDR3 is CASSLDRGRNQPQHF. The CDR3 bases are TGTGCCAGCAGCTTAGACAGGGGGCGCAATCAGCCCCAGCATTTT.

The chain employs TRBV30 and TRBJ2-1, with D maybe TRBD2 (5 bases). CDR1 and CDR2 from the germline V gene are GTSNPN and SVGIG (reference sequence). The length of the CDR3 is 13 residues. Trimming removed 2 bases at V and 4 bases at J, with 9 bases between. The CDR3 loop is CAWSSGIYNEQFF. CDR3 DNA: TGTGCCTGGAGTAGCGGTATATACAATGAGCAGTTCTTC.

The rearrangement links TRBV5-1 to TRBJ2-2; 10 bases agree with TRBD1. Germline CDR1 is SGHRS and CDR2 is YFSETQ. The CDR3 is made up of 15 amino acids. V shed 0 bases, J shed 5 bases, and the junction held 1 base outside the gene matches. CDR3 sequence (DNA): TGCGCCAGCAGCTTGGGACAGGGGGCGACCGGGGAGCTGTTTTTT. Translating it yields CASSLGQGATGELFF. Using reference TRBV5-1 and TRBJ2-2 for the parts outside the CDR3, the full variable domain is KAGVTQTPRYLIKTRGQQVTLSCSPISGHRSVSWYQQTPGQGLQFLFEYFSETQRNKGNFPGRFSGRQFSNSRSEMNVSTLELGDSALYLCASSLGQGATGELFFGEGSRLTVL.

V and J are TRBV28 and TRBJ1-2, with D hard to call. This CDR3 has 12 residues. CDR1 is MDHEN and CDR2 is SYDVKM in the germline V gene. V lost 3 bases and J 5 bases, leaving 7 bases between the germline ends. CDR3 sequence: CASSFRSYGYTF. The CDR3 bases are TGTGCCAGCAGTTTCCGGTCATATGGCTACACCTTC.